Listed here are 14 T cell receptor beta chains from one sample, sequenced in a study of molecular identifiers for immune sequencing clone quantification. A single record per CDR3 protein comes from TCRdb applying MiXCR to the PCR reads. The sample consists of 100,000 or so distinct CDR3 sequences, 21% of them appearing once. Sequenced sample: naive CD8+ T cells from blood, with Jurkat cell RNA spiked in. As for subset: FACS-sorted CD8+CD4-CCR7+CD45RA+ naive T cells. The receptors derive from a human donor in good health. Some libraries in this study had Jurkat cell RNA spiked in.

The chain is built from TRBV13 and TRBJ2-3; 8 nucleotides agree with TRBD1. The V segment lost 4 bases and the J segment 2 bases; nucleotides outside the gene matches: 8. CDR1 is PRHDT and CDR2 is FYEKMQ in the germline V gene (reference sequence). There are 16 residues in the CDR3. CDR3 residues: CASSSHPGQDTDTQYF. The CDR3 nucleotides are TGTGCCAGCAGCTCACACCCGGGACAGGACACAGATACGCAGTATTTT. Based on the CDR3 plus reference TRBV13 and TRBJ2-3, the full variable domain is AAGVIQSPRHLIKEKRETATLKCYPIPRHDTVYWYQQGPGQDPQFLISFYEKMQSDKGSIPDRFSAQQFSDYHSELNMSSLELGDSALYFCASSSHPGQDTDTQYFGPGTRLTVL.

This clonotype was observed many times. The V and J genes are TRBV27 and TRBJ2-7; D may be TRBD1 or TRBD2 (5 bases each). CDR1 is MNHEY and CDR2 is SMNVEV in the germline V gene (reference sequence). The length of the CDR3 is 13 residues. V was clipped by 0 bases and J by 2 bases, with 5 bases between them. The chain's CDR3 is CASSLSGAYEQYF. The CDR3 bases are TGTGCCAGCAGTTTATCGGGGGCCTACGAGCAGTACTTC.

The sample holds many counts of this clonotype. J is TRBJ2-7 and V is TRBV30; 10 nucleotides align to TRBD2. V shed 5 bases, J shed 6 bases, and the junction held 7 bases outside the gene matches. Germline lookup yields CDR1 GTSNPN and CDR2 SVGIG (reference sequence). This CDR3 is 13 amino acids long. The CDR3: CAWGLAGVSEQYF. Written as DNA, the CDR3 is TGTGCCTGGGGGCTAGCGGGAGTCTCCGAGCAGTACTTC.

Many counts were recorded for this clonotype. This chain uses TRBV30 with TRBJ2-1; TRBD1 might be the D (5 bases). V lost 0 bases and J 4 bases, leaving 7 bases between the germline ends. The germline V gene has CDR1 GTSNPN and CDR2 SVGIG (reference sequence). This CDR3 is 13 amino acids long. The CDR3 nucleotides are TGTGCCTGGAGTGTGACAGCTTACAATGAGCAGTTCTTC. This encodes CAWSVTAYNEQFF.

This clonotype was picked up many times. The chain links TRBV9 to TRBJ2-4; D unresolved. V was clipped by 0 bases and J by 2 bases, with 6 bases between them. Germline CDR1 is SGDLS and CDR2 is YYNGEE. CDR3 length: 14 amino acids. CDR3 in DNA: TGTGCCAGCAGCGTAGACGGGTCCAAAAACATTCAGTACTTC. It is translated as CASSVDGSKNIQYF.

This clonotype was seen repeatedly, ten times or more. The rearrangement joins TRBV7-9 to TRBJ2-1, with 12 bases aligning to TRBD2. The CDR3 runs to 14 residues. V gave up 5 bases and J gave up 9 bases; unmatched junction bases: 5. Germline loops: CDR1 SEHNR, CDR2 FQNEAQ (reference sequence). CDR3 in DNA: TGTGCCAGCAGCCGTACTAGCGGGGGGAGTGAGCAGTTCTTC. Residues: CASSRTSGGSEQFF.

This clonotype was detected a few times. The chain links TRBV29-1 to TRBJ2-1; 13 positions agree with TRBD2. CDR1 is SQVTM, CDR2 ANQGSEA, per germline. Trimming took 3 bases from V and 7 from J; bases not matched to a gene: 6. The CDR3 extends over 15 amino acids. Here the CDR3 DNA reads TGCAGCGTTGACCCCACTAGCGGGAGGGCGAATGAGCAGTTCTTC. Translated: CSVDPTSGRANEQFF.

This clonotype was counted many times. The chain recombines TRBV2 with TRBJ2-5; D not certain. CDR3 size: 14 residues. Per the germline V gene, CDR1 is SNHLY and CDR2 is FYNNEI. Trimming stripped 3 bases from V and 4 bases from J, with 12 bases between. This CDR3 is CASSEGNMAETQYF. As DNA, the CDR3 is TGTGCCAGCAGTGAGGGTAATATGGCAGAGACCCAGTACTTC.

This chain links TRBV29-1 with TRBJ2-1; TRBD2 matches at 8 bases. V shed 2 bases and J 9 bases; nucleotides not matched to a gene: 9. The germline V gene has CDR1 SQVTM and CDR2 ANQGSEA. This CDR3 has 14 amino acids. DNA for the CDR3: TGCAGCGTTGAATTGGGGACTAGTCTCCGTGAGCAGTTCTTC. Translation gives CSVELGTSLREQFF.

The chain employs TRBV4-1 and TRBJ2-3; D ambiguous. The CDR3 contains 17 residues. Germline loops: CDR1 MGHRA, CDR2 YSYEKL. V was clipped by 0 bases and J by 1 base, with 14 bases between them. This CDR3 is CASSQDYVGFGTDTQYF. The CDR3, as DNA: TGCGCCAGCAGCCAAGATTACGTGGGTTTCGGCACAGATACGCAGTATTTT.

A remark on this clonotype: Its ends do not fully match the called genes, so a read error is possible. The chain joins TRBV7-6 to TRBJ2-3, with D possibly called TRBD1 or TRBD2 (5 bases each). The V gene's germline CDR1 is SGHVS and CDR2 FNYEAQ. The CDR3 consists of 14 residues. The CDR3 DNA is TGTGCCGGCAGCCTTGGGACCTCCACAGATACGCAGTATTTT. It is translated as CAGSLGTSTDTQYF.

This clonotype came up many times. This chain's CDR3 is CASSPLAGGRDEQYF. The CDR3 nucleotides are TGTGCCAGCAGCCCCTTAGCGGGAGGGCGGGACGAGCAGTACTTC. The genes are TRBV7-9 and TRBJ2-7, with 11 bases lining up with TRBD2. This CDR3 has 15 residues. Germline assignment: CDR1 SEHNR and CDR2 FQNEAQ (reference sequence). V lost 5 bases to trimming and J lost 5 bases; unmatched junction nucleotides: 8. The full variable domain, with the rest looked up from reference TRBV7-9 and TRBJ2-7, is DTGVSQNPRHKITKRGQNVTFRCDPISEHNRLYWYRQTLGQGPEFLTYFQNEAQLEKSRLLSDRFSAERPKGSFSTLEIQRTEQGDSAMYLCASSPLAGGRDEQYFGPGTRLTVT.

This clonotype was detected many times. The rearrangement uses TRBV29-1 and TRBJ2-2; no clear D. Germline V lookup: CDR1 SQVTM, CDR2 ANQGSEA. The CDR3 is made up of 12 amino acids. V shed 5 bases and J shed 6 bases, with 10 bases lying between them. This CDR3 is CSVKGTAGELFF. Here the CDR3 DNA reads TGCAGCGTTAAAGGAACGGCCGGGGAGCTGTTTTTT.

This clonotype turned up a few times. The chain links TRBV5-1 to TRBJ2-3, with 9 bases identical to TRBD1. CDR3 length: 17 residues. Trimming at V came to 7 bases and at J to 0 bases, leaving 12 bases not matched to a gene. CDR1 and CDR2 (germline): SGHRS, YFSETQ. The CDR3 sequence is CASGPGQGTPSTDTQYF. The CDR3 DNA reads TGCGCCAGCGGACCGGGACAGGGAACCCCTAGCACAGATACGCAGTATTTT.